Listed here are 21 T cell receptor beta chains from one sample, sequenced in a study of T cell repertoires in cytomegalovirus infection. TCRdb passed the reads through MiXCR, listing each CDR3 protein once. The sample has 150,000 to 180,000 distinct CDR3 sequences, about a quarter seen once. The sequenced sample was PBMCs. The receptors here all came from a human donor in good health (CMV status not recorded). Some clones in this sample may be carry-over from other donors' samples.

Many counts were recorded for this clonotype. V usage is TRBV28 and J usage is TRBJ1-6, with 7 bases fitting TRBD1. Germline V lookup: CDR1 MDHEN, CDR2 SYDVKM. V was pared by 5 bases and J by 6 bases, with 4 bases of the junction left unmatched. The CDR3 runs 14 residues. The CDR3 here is CASSLTGANSPLHF. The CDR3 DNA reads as TGTGCCAGCAGTCTAACAGGGGCTAATTCACCCCTCCACTTT.

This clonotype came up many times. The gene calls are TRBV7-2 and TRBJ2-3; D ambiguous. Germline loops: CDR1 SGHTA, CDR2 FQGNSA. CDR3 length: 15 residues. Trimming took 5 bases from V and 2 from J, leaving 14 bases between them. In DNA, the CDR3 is TGTGCCAGCAGCCCAATGTTAGTCTCCACAGATACGCAGTATTTT. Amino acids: CASSPMLVSTDTQYF.

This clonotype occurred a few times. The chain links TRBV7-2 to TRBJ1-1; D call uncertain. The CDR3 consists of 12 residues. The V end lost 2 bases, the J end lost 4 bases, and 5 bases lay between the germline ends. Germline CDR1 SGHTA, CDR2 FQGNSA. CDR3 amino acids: CASSLLITEAFF. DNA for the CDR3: TGTGCCAGCAGCTTATTGATCACTGAAGCTTTCTTT.

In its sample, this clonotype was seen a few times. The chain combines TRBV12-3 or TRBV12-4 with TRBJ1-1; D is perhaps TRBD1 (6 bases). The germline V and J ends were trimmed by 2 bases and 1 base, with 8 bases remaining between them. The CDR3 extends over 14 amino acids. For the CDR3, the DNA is TGTGCCAGCAGTTTAAGGGGGGGGAACACTGAAGCTTTCTTT. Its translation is CASSLRGGNTEAFF.

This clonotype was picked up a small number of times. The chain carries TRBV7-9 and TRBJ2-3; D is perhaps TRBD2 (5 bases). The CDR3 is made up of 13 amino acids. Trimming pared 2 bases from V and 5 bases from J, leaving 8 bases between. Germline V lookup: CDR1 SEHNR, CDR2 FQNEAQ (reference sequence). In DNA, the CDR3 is TGTGCCAGCAGCTTACTCAGCGGAGATACGCAGTATTTT. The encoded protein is CASSLLSGDTQYF.

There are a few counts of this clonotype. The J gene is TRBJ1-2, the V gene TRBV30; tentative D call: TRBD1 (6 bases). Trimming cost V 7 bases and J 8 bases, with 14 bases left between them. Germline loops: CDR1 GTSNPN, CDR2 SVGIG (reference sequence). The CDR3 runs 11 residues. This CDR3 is CAYLRTVGYTF. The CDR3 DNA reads TGTGCCTACCTTAGGACAGTAGGCTACACCTTC.

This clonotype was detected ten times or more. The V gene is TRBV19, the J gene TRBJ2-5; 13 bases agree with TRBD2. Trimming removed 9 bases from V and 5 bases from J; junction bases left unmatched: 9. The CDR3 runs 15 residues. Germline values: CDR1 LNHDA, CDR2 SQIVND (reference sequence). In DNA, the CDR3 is TGTGCCAGCACTGGACTAGCGGGAGAAAGCGAGACCCAGTACTTC. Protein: CASTGLAGESETQYF. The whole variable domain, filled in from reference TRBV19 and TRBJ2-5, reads DGGITQSPKYLFRKEGQNVTLSCEQNLNHDAMYWYRQDPGQGLRLIYYSQIVNDFQKGDIAEGYSVSREKKESFPLTVTSAQKNPTAFYLCASTGLAGESETQYFGPGTRLLVL.

The CDR3 loop is CSGSPQSPKNIQYF. Here the CDR3 DNA reads TGCAGTGGTAGCCCACAGAGTCCCAAAAACATTCAGTACTTC. The V and J genes are TRBV20-1 and TRBJ2-4; D not resolved. There are 14 residues in the CDR3. The germline V gene has CDR1 DFQATT and CDR2 SNEGSKA (reference sequence). V lost 7 bases and J lost 2, with 15 bases in between.

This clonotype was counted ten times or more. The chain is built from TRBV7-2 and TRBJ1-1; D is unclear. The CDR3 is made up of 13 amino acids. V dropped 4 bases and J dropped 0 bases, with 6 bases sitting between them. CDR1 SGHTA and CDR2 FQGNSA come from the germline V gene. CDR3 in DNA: TGTGCCAGCAGCTCCCAGATGAACACTGAAGCTTTCTTT. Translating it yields CASSSQMNTEAFF.

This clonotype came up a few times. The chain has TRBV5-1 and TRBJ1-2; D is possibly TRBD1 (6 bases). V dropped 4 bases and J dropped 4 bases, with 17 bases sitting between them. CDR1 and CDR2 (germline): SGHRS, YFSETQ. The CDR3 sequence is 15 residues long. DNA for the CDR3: TGCGCCAGCAGCCCCCCTGGACAGATCTCCTATGGCTACACCTTC. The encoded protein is CASSPPGQISYGYTF. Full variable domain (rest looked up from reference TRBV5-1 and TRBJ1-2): KAGVTQTPRYLIKTRGQQVTLSCSPISGHRSVSWYQQTPGQGLQFLFEYFSETQRNKGNFPGRFSGRQFSNSRSEMNVSTLELGDSALYLCASSPPGQISYGYTFGSGTRLTVV.

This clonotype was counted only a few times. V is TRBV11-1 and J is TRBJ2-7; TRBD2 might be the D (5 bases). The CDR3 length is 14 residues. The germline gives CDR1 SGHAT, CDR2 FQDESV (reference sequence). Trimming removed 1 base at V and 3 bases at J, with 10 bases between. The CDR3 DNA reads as TGTGCCAGCAGCTTAGATGGGGAGAGCTACGAGCAGTACTTC. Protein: CASSLDGESYEQYF.

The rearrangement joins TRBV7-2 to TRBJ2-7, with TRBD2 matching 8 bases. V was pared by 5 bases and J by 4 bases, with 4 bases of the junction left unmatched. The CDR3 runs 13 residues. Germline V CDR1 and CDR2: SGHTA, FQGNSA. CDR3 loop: CASSPGTRYEQYF. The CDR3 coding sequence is TGTGCCAGCAGCCCCGGGACTAGATACGAGCAGTACTTC.

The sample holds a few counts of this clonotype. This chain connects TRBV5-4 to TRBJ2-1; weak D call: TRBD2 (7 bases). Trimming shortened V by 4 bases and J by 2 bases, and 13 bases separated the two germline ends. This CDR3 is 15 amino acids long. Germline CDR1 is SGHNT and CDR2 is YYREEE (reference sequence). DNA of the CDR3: TGTGCCAGCAGCAAAGGGGGGGCGGCCTACAATGAGCAGTTCTTC. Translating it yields CASSKGGAAYNEQFF.

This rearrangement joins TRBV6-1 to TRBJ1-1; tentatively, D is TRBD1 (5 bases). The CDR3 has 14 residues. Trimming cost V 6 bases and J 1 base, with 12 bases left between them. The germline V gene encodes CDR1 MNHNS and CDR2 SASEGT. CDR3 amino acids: CASRENQGNTEAFF. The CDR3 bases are TGTGCCAGCAGGGAAAACCAGGGGAACACTGAAGCTTTCTTT.

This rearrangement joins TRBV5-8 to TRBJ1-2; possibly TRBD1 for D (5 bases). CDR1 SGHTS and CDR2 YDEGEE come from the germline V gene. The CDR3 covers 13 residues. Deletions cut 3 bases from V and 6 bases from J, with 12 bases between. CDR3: CASSSGPAHGYTF. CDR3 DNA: TGTGCCAGCAGCTCGGGACCTGCGCATGGCTACACCTTC.

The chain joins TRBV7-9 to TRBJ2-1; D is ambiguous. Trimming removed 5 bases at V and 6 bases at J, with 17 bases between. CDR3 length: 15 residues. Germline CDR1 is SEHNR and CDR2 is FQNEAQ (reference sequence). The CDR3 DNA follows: TGTGCCAGCAGCAAGGTCGAAGGACCTACCAATGAGCAGTTCTTC. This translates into CASSKVEGPTNEQFF.

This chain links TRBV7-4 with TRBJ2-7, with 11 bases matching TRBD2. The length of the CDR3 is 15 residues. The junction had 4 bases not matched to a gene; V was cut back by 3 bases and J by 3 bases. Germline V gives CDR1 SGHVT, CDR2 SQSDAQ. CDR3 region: CASSFASGGSYEQYF. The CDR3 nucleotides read TGTGCCAGCAGCTTTGCTAGCGGGGGGAGCTACGAGCAGTACTTC.

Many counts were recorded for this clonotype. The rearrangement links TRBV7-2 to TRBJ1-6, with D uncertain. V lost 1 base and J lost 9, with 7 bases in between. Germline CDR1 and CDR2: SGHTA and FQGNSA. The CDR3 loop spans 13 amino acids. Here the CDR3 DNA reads TGTGCCAGCAGCTTAGTACTCTTTTCACCCCTCCACTTT. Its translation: CASSLVLFSPLHF. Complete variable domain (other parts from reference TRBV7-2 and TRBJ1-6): GAGVSQSPSNKVTEKGKDVELRCDPISGHTALYWYRQSLGQGLEFLIYFQGNSAPDKSGLPSDRFSAERTGGSVSTLTIQRTQQEDSAVYLCASSLVLFSPLHFGNGTRLTVT.

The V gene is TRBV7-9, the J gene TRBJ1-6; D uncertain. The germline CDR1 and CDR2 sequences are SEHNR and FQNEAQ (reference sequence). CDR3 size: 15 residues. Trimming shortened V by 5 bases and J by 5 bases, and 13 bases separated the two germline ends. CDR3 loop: CASSPILGNNSPLHF. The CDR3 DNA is TGTGCCAGCAGCCCTATTTTGGGTAATAATTCACCCCTCCACTTT.

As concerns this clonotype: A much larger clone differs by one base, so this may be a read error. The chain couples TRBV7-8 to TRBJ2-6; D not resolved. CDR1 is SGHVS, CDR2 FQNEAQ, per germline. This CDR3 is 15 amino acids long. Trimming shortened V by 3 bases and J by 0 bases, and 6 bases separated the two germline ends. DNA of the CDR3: TGTGCCAGCAGCTTCGCAAGCTCTGGGGCCAACGTCCTGACTTTC. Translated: CASSFASSGANVLTF.

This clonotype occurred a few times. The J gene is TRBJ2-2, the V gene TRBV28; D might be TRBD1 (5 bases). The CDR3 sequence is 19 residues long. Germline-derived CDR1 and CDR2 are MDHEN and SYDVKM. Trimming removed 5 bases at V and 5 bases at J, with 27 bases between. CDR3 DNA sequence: TGTGCCAGCAGTCCCCCTCCAGGGCCCTCTCTATACAGAACCGGGGAGCTGTTTTTT. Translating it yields CASSPPPGPSLYRTGELFF.